This TCR beta chain was identified in a study of read filtering for tumor transcriptome and immune sequencing. This library used approximately 370 ng RNA and molecular barcoded adaptors spanning alpha/delta and beta/gamma chains. TCRdb analysed the reads with MiXCR anew, one entry per CDR3 protein. The profile shows 50,000 or so distinct CDR3 sequences, about 12% of them singletons. This clonotype was seen ten or more times. The V gene's germline CDR1 is MDHEN and CDR2 SYDVKM. This CDR3 is built from 15 residues. The V end lost 3 bases, the J end lost 4 bases, and 15 bases lay between the germline ends.

The chain couples TRBV28 to TRBJ2-5; D is perhaps TRBD2 (5 bases). This clonotype was obtained from a donor over 35 with multiple myeloma. The sequenced material came from a population of CD138-negative cells sorted from bone marrow. The CDR3 sequence: CASSFGSSIPETQYF. CDR3 in DNA: TGTGCCAGCAGTTTTGGTTCTAGCATCCCAGAGACCCAGTACTTC.